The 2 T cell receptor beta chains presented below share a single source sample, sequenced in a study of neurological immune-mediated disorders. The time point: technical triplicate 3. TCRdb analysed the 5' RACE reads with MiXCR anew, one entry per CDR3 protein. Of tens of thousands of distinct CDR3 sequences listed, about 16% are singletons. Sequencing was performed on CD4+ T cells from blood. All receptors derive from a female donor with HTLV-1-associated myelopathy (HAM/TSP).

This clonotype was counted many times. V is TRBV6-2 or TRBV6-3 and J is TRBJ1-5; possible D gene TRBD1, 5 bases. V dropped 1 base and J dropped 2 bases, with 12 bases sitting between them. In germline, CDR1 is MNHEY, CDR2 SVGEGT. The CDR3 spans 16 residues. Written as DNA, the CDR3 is TGTGCCAGCAGTTACTTGGGTCCGGGGGGCAATCAGCCCCAGCATTTT. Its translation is CASSYLGPGGNQPQHF.

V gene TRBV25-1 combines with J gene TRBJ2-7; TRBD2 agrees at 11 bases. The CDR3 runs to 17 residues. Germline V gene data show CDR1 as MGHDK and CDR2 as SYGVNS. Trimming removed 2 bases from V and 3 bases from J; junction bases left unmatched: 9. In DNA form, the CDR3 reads TGTGCCAGCAGTGAAAAGTGGGATAGCGGGAGGGACTACGAGCAGTACTTC. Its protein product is CASSEKWDSGRDYEQYF.